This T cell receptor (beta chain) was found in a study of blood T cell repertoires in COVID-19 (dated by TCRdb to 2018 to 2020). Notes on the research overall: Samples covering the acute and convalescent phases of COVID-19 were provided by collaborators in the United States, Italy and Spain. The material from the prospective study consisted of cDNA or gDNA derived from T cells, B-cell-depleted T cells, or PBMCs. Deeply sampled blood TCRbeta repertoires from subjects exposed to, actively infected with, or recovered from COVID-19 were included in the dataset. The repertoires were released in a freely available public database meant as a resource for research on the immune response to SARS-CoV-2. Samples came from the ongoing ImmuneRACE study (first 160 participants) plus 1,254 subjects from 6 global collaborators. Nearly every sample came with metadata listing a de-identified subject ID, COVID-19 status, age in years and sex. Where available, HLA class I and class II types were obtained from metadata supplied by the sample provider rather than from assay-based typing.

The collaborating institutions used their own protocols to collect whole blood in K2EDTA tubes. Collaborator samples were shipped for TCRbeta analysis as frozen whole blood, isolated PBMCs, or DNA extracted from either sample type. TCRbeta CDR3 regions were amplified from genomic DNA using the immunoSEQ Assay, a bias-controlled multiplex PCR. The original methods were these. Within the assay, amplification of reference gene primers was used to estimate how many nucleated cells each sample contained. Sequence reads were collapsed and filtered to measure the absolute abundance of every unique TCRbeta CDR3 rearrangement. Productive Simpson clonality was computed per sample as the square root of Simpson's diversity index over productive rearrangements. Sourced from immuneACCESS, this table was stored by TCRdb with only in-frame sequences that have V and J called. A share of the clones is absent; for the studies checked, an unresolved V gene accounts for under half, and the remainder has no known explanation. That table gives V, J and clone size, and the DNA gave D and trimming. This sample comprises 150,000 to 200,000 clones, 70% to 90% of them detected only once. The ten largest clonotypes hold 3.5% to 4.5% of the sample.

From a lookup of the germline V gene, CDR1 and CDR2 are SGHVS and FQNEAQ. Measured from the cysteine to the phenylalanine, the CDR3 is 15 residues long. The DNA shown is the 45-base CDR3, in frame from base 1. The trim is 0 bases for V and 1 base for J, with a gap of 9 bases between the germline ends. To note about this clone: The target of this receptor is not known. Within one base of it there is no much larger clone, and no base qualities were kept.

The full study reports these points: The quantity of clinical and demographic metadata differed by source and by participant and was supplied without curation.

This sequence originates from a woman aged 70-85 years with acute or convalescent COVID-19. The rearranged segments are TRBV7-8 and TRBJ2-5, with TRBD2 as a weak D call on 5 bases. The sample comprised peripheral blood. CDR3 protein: CASSLAGAVQETQYF. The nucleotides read TGTGCCAGCAGCTTAGCGGGAGCGGTCCAAGAGACCCAGTACTTC.